Below, 30 T cell receptor beta chains from the same sample are listed, as sequenced in a study of blood T cell repertoires in COVID-19. The data were produced by immunoSEQ multiplex PCR, yet TCRdb's version contains in-frame clones alone and is incomplete. The repertoire holds hundreds of thousands of clones, 80% to 90% seen once, with more than 3.5% in the top ten. Sequencing was done on a sample of PBMCs or T cells enriched from blood (not recorded which). The source of these receptors is a woman aged 30 to 39 who had recovered from COVID-19.

This clone was found a few times. The chain is built from TRBV6-5 and TRBJ1-3; D remains ambiguous. V lost 0 bases, J lost 4 bases, and 10 bases lay in between. There are 15 residues in the CDR3. Germline V gene sequence: CDR1 MNHEY, CDR2 SVGAGI. The CDR3 nucleotides read TGTGCCAGCAGTTACTCTTTCACAAAAGGAAACACCATATATTTT. This gives the protein CASSYSFTKGNTIYF.

The chain couples TRBV28 to TRBJ2-1; 8 bases are a match to TRBD2. V shed 9 bases, J shed 2 bases, and the junction held 6 bases outside the gene matches. The V gene's germline CDR1 is MDHEN and CDR2 SYDVKM. The CDR3 runs to 14 residues. The CDR3, as DNA: TGTGCCAGTATAATTAGCGGGGCCTACAATGAGCAGTTCTTC. This sequence encodes CASIISGAYNEQFF.

The chain is built from TRBV11-2 and TRBJ1-1; D unresolved. Trimming stripped 0 bases from V and 1 base from J, with 6 bases between. Germline assignment: CDR1 SGHAT and CDR2 FQNNGV. The CDR3 consists of 14 residues. The DNA for the CDR3 is TGTGCCAGCAGCTTAGAGGCAACGAACACTGAAGCTTTCTTT. The encoded protein is CASSLEATNTEAFF.

The V call is TRBV24-1, the J call TRBJ2-7, with 7 nucleotides matching TRBD2. With 3 bases clipped from V and 2 bases from J, the junction kept 3 bases outside the gene matches. This CDR3 has 14 amino acids. Germline lookup yields CDR1 KGHDR and CDR2 SFDVKD. The CDR3 region has the DNA TGTGCCACCAGTGATGGGGGAGGGACCTACGAGCAGTACTTC. Protein sequence: CATSDGGGTYEQYF.

The CDR3 DNA sequence: TGTGCCAGCAGTTTCGCTAATGAAAAACTGTTTTTT. This translates into CASSFANEKLFF. This chain uses TRBV28 with TRBJ1-4, with D unclear. V lost 3 bases and J 3 bases, leaving 2 bases between the germline ends. Germline CDR1 MDHEN, CDR2 SYDVKM. This CDR3 comprises 12 residues.

A remark on this clone: A junction boundary mismatches the germline segment, possibly from a read error. The chain uses TRBV24-1 and TRBJ2-1; D is possibly TRBD1 (8 bases). The CDR3 covers 17 residues. CDR1 KGHDR and CDR2 SFDVKD come from the germline V gene. The CDR3 DNA is TGTGCCACCAGTCATTTTACAGGGGGGGTAGGTTTGAATGAGCAGTTCTTC. It translates to CATSHFTGGVGLNEQFF.

This chain connects TRBV7-3 to TRBJ2-3; 13 bases match TRBD2. This CDR3 region has 16 residues. Trimming at V came to 4 bases and at J to 4 bases, leaving 5 bases not matched to a gene. The germline V gene has CDR1 SGHTA and CDR2 FQGTGA. The CDR3 is CASSSRTSGSPDTQYF. For the CDR3, the DNA is TGTGCCAGCAGCTCGAGGACTAGCGGGAGTCCAGATACGCAGTATTTT.

V and J are TRBV3-1 (or the pseudogene TRBV3-2) and TRBJ2-7; TRBD2 matches 13 bases. The CDR3 totals 16 residues. Germline V gene data show CDR1 as LGHDT and CDR2 as YNNKEL (reference sequence). The V and J ends lost 4 bases and 4 bases, in that order; junction bases with no gene match: 7. DNA for the CDR3: TGTGCCAGCAGCCCACTGGGACTAGCGGGATATTACGAGCAGTACTTC. Translated, it gives CASSPLGLAGYYEQYF.

This chain joins TRBV11-3 and TRBJ1-3; D ambiguous. Germline V CDR1 and CDR2: SGHNT, YENEEA. The CDR3 loop spans 17 amino acids. V lost 8 bases, J lost 0 bases, and 20 bases lay in between. CDR3 nucleotides: TGTGCCAGCCCCCGGGAGCGGAGCCTTGGCTCTGGAAACACCATATATTTT. Translated: CASPRERSLGSGNTIYF.

This clone was found a few times. This chain links TRBV5-3 with TRBJ2-7; tentative D call: TRBD1 (6 bases). TRBV5-3 is an open reading frame whose function is uncertain. CDR3 length equals 17 residues. V was clipped by 6 bases and J by 3 bases, with 25 bases between them. The DNA for the CDR3 is TGTGCCAGAAACCCAGGGGCCCGGGGAAGAAGGGTCTACGAGCAGTACTTC. Translating gives CARNPGARGRRVYEQYF.

The rearrangement links TRBV20-1 to TRBJ2-3; TRBD2 aligns across 9 bases. This CDR3 spans 19 amino acids. J was trimmed by 4 bases and V by 3 bases; bases with no gene match: 20. Germline values: CDR1 DFQATT, CDR2 SNEGSKA (reference sequence). For the CDR3, the DNA is TGCAGTGCTAGTCTGAGACTAGCGGACGACCGGAGCAACCCAGATACGCAGTATTTT. Translated: CSASLRLADDRSNPDTQYF.

The V call is TRBV6-5, the J call TRBJ2-7; perhaps TRBD2 as D (5 bases). Germline V CDR1 and CDR2: MNHEY, SVGAGI. The germline V and J ends were trimmed by 8 bases and 7 bases, with 12 bases remaining between them. The CDR3 length is 11 residues. The DNA of the CDR3 is TGTGCCAGCGCTACTAGGCAGGAGCAGTACTTC. Translated: CASATRQEQYF.

The chain recombines TRBV18 with TRBJ2-5; 8 bases line up with TRBD1. Trimming took 2 bases from V and 4 from J; bases not matched to a gene: 3. Germline loops: CDR1 KGHSH, CDR2 LQKENI. This CDR3 region has 14 residues. CDR3 sequence: CASSPTTGAETQYF. The CDR3 DNA reads TGTGCCAGCTCACCAACGACAGGGGCAGAGACCCAGTACTTC. Drawing the rest from reference TRBV18 and TRBJ2-5, the complete variable domain is NAGVMQNPRHLVRRRGQEARLRCSPMKGHSHVYWYRQLPEEGLKFMVYLQKENIIDESGMPKERFSAEFPKEGPSILRIQQVVRGDSAAYFCASSPTTGAETQYFGPGTRLLVL.

This clone was observed a few times. The V and J genes are TRBV6-2 or TRBV6-3 and TRBJ1-5, with TRBD1 matching 7 bases. V shed 4 bases, J shed 4 bases, and the junction held 7 bases outside the gene matches. Germline CDR1 MNHEY, CDR2 SVGEGT. This CDR3 region has 15 residues. The CDR3 DNA is TGTGCCAGCAGTTTTTCGACAGGGACTAATCAGCCCCAGCATTTT. Translating it yields CASSFSTGTNQPQHF.

The rearrangement links TRBV11-2 to TRBJ2-7; 10 bases are a match to TRBD1. The CDR3 spans 15 residues. Germline lookup yields CDR1 SGHAT and CDR2 FQNNGV. V lost 5 bases to trimming and J lost 2 bases; unmatched junction nucleotides: 6. The CDR3 DNA reads as TGTGCCAGCAGCCGGGGACAGGGGCTCCCCTACGAGCAGTACTTC. It encodes CASSRGQGLPYEQYF.

This rearrangement joins TRBV6-5 to TRBJ2-3; D gene uncertain. Trimming took 0 bases from V and 4 from J, leaving 5 bases between them. In germline, CDR1 is MNHEY, CDR2 SVGAGI. CDR3 size: 13 residues. The CDR3 region is CASSYSLPDTQYF. The CDR3 DNA sequence: TGTGCCAGCAGTTACTCCCTTCCAGATACGCAGTATTTT.

The CDR3 DNA reads TGTGCCAGCAGTTTATACAGGGACAATCAGCCCCAGCATTTT. As protein: CASSLYRDNQPQHF. V and J are TRBV28 and TRBJ1-5; weak D call: TRBD1 (6 bases). This CDR3 region has 14 residues. Germline V gives CDR1 MDHEN, CDR2 SYDVKM. Trimming cost V 1 base and J 3 bases, with 7 bases left between them.

The rearrangement joins TRBV27 to TRBJ2-3; D remains ambiguous. The V and J ends lost 5 bases and 6 bases respectively, with 12 bases between them. Germline-derived CDR1 and CDR2 are MNHEY and SMNVEV (reference sequence). CDR3 size: 13 residues. This CDR3 reads CASSLLGTDTQYF. The CDR3 DNA reads as TGTGCCAGCAGTCTGCTAGGAACGGATACGCAGTATTTT.

The rearrangement uses TRBV5-8 and TRBJ2-7, with TRBD1 as a possible D gene (6 bases). The CDR3 runs 15 residues. Trimming removed 3 bases from V and 0 bases from J, with 13 bases in between. Germline V gives CDR1 SGHTS, CDR2 YDEGEE. CDR3 nucleotides: TGTGCCAGCAGCTCGAGGACAGAGAGCTCCTACGAGCAGTACTTC. The encoded protein is CASSSRTESSYEQYF.

In this sample, this clone turned up once. CDR3 sequence: CASSYGDRGGGELFF. The CDR3 coding sequence is TGTGCCAGCAGTTACGGGGACAGGGGTGGTGGGGAGCTGTTTTTT. The J gene is TRBJ2-2, the V gene TRBV6-6, with TRBD1 matching 10 bases. CDR3 length: 15 residues. With 2 bases clipped from V and 8 bases from J, the junction kept 5 bases outside the gene matches. Germline V gives CDR1 MNHNY, CDR2 SVGAGI (reference sequence).

V and J are TRBV20-1 and TRBJ1-2; D possibly corresponds to TRBD1 (6 bases). Germline V gives CDR1 DFQATT, CDR2 SNEGSKA (reference sequence). This CDR3 contains 14 residues. The V end was cut by 3 bases, the J end by 2 bases, with 13 bases between. CDR3 protein: CSASDRTVNYGYTF. The CDR3 DNA reads as TGCAGTGCTAGTGATAGGACAGTCAACTATGGCTACACCTTC.

The rearrangement uses TRBV20-1 and TRBJ1-2, with D tentatively TRBD1 (5 bases). Germline-derived CDR1 and CDR2 are DFQATT and SNEGSKA (reference sequence). V was shortened by 3 bases and J by 2 bases, with 10 bases between the two germline ends. CDR3 length: 13 residues. CDR3 DNA sequence: TGCAGTGCTAGTCGGGCAGGGAACTATGGCTACACCTTC. Translation gives CSASRAGNYGYTF.

The chain carries TRBV7-3 and TRBJ2-2; TRBD1 matches at 12 bases. This CDR3 comprises 15 residues. The V gene's germline CDR1 is SGHTA and CDR2 FQGTGA. After removal of 6 bases from V and 6 bases from J, the junction contained 5 bases not matched to a gene. This chain's CDR3 is CASRLGQGAAGELFF. The CDR3 DNA reads TGTGCCAGCAGGTTGGGACAGGGGGCTGCCGGGGAGCTGTTTTTT.

J is TRBJ2-2 and V is TRBV4-1; the D gene is possibly TRBD2 (6 bases). V lost 4 bases, J lost 1 base, and 13 bases lay in between. CDR3 length: 16 amino acids. CDR1 and CDR2 (germline): MGHRA, YSYEKL. The CDR3 region has the DNA TGCGCCAGCAGCCCTCTGGCGGGATTGAACACCGGGGAGCTGTTTTTT. Residues: CASSPLAGLNTGELFF.

The V gene is TRBV6-5, the J gene TRBJ1-1; D gene ambiguous. Germline V CDR1 and CDR2: MNHEY, SVGAGI. V gave up 7 bases and J gave up 0 bases, with 12 bases separating them. The CDR3 totals 14 residues. The CDR3 nucleotides read TGTGCCAGCACCGACGGAGGTTTGAACACTGAAGCTTTCTTT. Translating gives CASTDGGLNTEAFF.

The chain links TRBV28 to TRBJ1-2; no firm D call. From germline, CDR1 is MDHEN and CDR2 SYDVKM. Trimming took 7 bases from V and 5 from J, leaving 11 bases between them. The CDR3 runs to 12 residues. The chain's CDR3 is CASTGVRYGYTF. As DNA, the CDR3 is TGTGCCAGCACCGGGGTTCGGTATGGCTACACCTTC.

CDR3 amino acids: CASSSIRDRGGTEAFF. In DNA, the CDR3 is TGCGCCAGCAGTTCAATCCGGGACAGGGGAGGAACTGAAGCTTTCTTT. The rearrangement uses TRBV5-1 and TRBJ1-1, with TRBD1 matching 10 bases. CDR1 is SGHRS and CDR2 is YFSETQ in the germline V gene. The junction had 12 bases not matched to a gene; V was cut back by 5 bases and J by 5 bases. CDR3 length: 16 residues. Combining the CDR3 with reference TRBV5-1 and TRBJ1-1 gives the whole variable domain KAGVTQTPRYLIKTRGQQVTLSCSPISGHRSVSWYQQTPGQGLQFLFEYFSETQRNKGNFPGRFSGRQFSNSRSEMNVSTLELGDSALYLCASSSIRDRGGTEAFFGQGTRLTVV.

This sequence joins TRBV5-4 and TRBJ2-3; 7 bases line up with TRBD2. Germline V gives CDR1 SGHNT, CDR2 YYREEE (reference sequence). J was trimmed by 0 bases and V by 4 bases; bases with no gene match: 11. This CDR3 has 17 residues. The CDR3 nucleotides read TGTGCCAGCAGCCGCGTTTGGGGGACTACTAGCACAGATACGCAGTATTTT. Its translation: CASSRVWGTTSTDTQYF.

The chain recombines TRBV24-1 with TRBJ2-2; 8 positions match TRBD2. Per germline, CDR1 KGHDR and CDR2 SFDVKD. This CDR3 spans 17 amino acids. V lost 3 bases, J lost 5 bases, and 10 bases stayed unmatched. CDR3 amino acids: CATSDPTSADRTGELFF. In nucleotides, the CDR3 is TGTGCCACCAGTGATCCGACTAGCGCGGATCGGACCGGGGAGCTGTTTTTT.

The table lists this clone with a count of one. J is TRBJ2-1 and V is TRBV4-3; maybe TRBD1 (5 bases). This CDR3 comprises 13 residues. V lost 4 bases and J lost 7, with 11 bases in between. Germline CDR1 LGHNA, CDR2 YSLEER. The CDR3 sequence is CASSRRQGNEQFF. Here the CDR3 DNA reads TGCGCCAGCAGCCGCAGGCAGGGTAATGAGCAGTTCTTC.